Below, one T cell receptor beta chain is given with its context. Its antigen is not identified. The data stem from a study of T cell responses to AZD1222 COVID-19 vaccine. Study results and limitations: Only five to seven AZD1222 recipients were seropositive at baseline. Repertoire samples came only from after the peak T cell response. Donors in the cohort were predominantly white British and more often female, and clonal diversity was possibly underestimated.

CDR1 is SGHVS, CDR2 FQNEAQ, per germline. Trimming removed 2 bases from V and 4 bases from J, with 14 bases in between. This CDR3 has 15 residues. The protocol was immunoSEQ multiplex PCR, while the TCRdb copy is restricted to in-frame clones and leaves out a portion. The sample includes roughly 100,000 clones, roughly 84% of them seen just once. The source is an adult in good health. The chain has TRBV7-8 and TRBJ1-2; possible D gene TRBD1, 5 bases. Source: peripheral blood, taken on day 0 of AZD1222 vaccination. DNA for the CDR3: TGTGCCAGCAGCTTATTCAGGGAGAAAGTCTATGGCTACACCTTC. The encoded protein is CASSLFREKVYGYTF. Supplemented by reference TRBV7-8 and TRBJ1-2, the full variable domain reads GAGVSQSPRYKVAKRGQDVALRCDPISGHVSLFWYQQALGQGPEFLTYFQNEAQLDKSGLPSDRFFAERPEGSVSTLKIQRTQQEDSAVYLCASSLFREKVYGYTFGSGTRLTVV.